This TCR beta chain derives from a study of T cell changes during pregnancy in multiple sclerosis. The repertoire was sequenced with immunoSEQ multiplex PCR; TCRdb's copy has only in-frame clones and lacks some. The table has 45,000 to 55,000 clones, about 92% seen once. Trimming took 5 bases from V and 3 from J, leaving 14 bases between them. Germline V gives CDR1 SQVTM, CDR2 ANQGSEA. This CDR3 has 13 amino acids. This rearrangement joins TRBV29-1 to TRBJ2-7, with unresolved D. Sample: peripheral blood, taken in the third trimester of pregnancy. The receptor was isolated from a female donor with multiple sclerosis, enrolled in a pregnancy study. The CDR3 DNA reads TGCAGCGTTTCTAGGAGCGCGTTCTACGAGCAGTACTTC. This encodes CSVSRSAFYEQYF.